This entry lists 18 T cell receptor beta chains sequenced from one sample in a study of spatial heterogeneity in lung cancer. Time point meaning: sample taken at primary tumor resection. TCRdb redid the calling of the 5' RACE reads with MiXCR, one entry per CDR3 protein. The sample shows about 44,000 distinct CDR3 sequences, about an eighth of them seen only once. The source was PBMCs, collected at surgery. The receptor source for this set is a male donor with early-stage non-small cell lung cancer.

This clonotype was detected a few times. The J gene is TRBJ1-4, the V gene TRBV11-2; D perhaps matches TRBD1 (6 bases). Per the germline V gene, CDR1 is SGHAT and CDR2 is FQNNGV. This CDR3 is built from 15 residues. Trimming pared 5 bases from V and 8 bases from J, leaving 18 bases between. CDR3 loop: CASSPSWGLEEKLFF. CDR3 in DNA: TGTGCCAGCAGCCCCTCGTGGGGGCTAGAAGAAAAACTGTTTTTT.

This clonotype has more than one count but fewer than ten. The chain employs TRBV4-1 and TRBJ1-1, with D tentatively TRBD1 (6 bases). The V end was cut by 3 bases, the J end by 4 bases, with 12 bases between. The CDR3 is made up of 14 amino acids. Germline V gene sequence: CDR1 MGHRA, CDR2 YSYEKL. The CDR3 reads CASSQGAGVTEAFF. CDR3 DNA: TGCGCCAGCAGCCAGGGGGCTGGGGTCACTGAAGCTTTCTTT.

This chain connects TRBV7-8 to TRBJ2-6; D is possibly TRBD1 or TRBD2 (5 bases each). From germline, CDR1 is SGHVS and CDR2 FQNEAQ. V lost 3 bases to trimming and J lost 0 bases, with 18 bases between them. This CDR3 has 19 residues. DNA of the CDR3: TGTGCCAGCAGCTTCTGGGTCCGGGACGATTACTCTGGGGCCAACGTCCTGACTTTC. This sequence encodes CASSFWVRDDYSGANVLTF.

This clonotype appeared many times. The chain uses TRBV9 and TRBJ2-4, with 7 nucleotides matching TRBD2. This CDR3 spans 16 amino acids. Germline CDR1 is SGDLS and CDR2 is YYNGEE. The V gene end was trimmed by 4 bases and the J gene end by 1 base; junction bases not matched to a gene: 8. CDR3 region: CASSHGAGAAKNIQYF. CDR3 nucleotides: TGTGCCAGCAGCCACGGTGCGGGAGCGGCCAAAAACATTCAGTACTTC.

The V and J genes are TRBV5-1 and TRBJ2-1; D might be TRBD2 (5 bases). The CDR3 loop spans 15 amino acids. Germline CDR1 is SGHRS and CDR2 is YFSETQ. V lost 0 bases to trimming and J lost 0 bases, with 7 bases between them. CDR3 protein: CASSLDAGSYNEQFF. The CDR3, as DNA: TGCGCCAGCAGCTTGGACGCGGGCTCCTACAATGAGCAGTTCTTC.

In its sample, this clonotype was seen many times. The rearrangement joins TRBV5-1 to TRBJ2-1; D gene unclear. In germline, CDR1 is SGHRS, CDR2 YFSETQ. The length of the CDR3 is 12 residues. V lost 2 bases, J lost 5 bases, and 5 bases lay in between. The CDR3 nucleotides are TGCGCCAGCAGCTTTGCCGACAATGAGCAGTTCTTC. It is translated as CASSFADNEQFF.

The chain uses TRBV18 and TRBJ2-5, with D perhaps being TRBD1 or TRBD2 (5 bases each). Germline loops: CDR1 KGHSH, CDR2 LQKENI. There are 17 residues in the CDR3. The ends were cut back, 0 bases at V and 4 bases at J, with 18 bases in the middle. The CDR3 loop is CASSPPGTGALRETQYF. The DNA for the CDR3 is TGTGCCAGCTCACCACCCGGTACCGGGGCGCTTAGAGAGACCCAGTACTTC.

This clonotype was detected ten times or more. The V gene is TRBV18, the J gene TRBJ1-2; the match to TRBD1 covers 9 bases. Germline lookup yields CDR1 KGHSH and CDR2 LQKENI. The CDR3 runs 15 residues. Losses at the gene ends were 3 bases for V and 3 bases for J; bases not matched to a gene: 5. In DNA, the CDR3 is TGTGCCAGCTCACCTGCGGGACAGGGCGACTATGGCTACACCTTC. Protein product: CASSPAGQGDYGYTF.

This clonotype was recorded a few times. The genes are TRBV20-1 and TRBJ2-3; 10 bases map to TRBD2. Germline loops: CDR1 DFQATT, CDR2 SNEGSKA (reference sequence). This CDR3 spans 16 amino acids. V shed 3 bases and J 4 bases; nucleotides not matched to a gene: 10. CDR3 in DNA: TGCAGTGCTAGTCACACTCCTAGCGGGAGTCCAGATACGCAGTATTTT. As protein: CSASHTPSGSPDTQYF.

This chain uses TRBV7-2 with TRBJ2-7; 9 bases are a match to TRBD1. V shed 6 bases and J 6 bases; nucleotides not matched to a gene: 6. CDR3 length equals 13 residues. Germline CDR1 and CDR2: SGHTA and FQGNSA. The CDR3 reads CASSPGTGPEQYF. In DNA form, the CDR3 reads TGTGCCAGCAGTCCCGGGACAGGGCCCGAGCAGTACTTC.

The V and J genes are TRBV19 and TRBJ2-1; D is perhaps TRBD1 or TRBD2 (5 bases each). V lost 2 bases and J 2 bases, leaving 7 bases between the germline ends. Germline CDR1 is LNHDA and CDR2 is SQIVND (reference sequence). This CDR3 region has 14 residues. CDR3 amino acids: CASSIQGAYNEQFF. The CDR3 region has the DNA TGTGCCAGTAGTATACAGGGAGCCTACAATGAGCAGTTCTTC.

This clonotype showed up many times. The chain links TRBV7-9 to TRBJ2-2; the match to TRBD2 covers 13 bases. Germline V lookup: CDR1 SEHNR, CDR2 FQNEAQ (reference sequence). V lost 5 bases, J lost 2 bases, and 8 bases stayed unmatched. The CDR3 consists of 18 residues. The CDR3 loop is CASSDTSGRAKNTGELFF. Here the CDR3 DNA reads TGTGCCAGCAGCGACACTAGCGGGAGGGCCAAAAACACCGGGGAGCTGTTTTTT.

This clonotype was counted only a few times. In DNA, the CDR3 is TGCAGCGCAGGAGGAGGGACCCAGTACTTC. This translates into CSAGGGTQYF. The gene calls are TRBV29-1 and TRBJ2-5; the D gene is possibly TRBD2 (5 bases). Trimming took off 7 bases at V and 7 bases at J, with 10 bases between the two ends. The germline gives CDR1 SQVTM, CDR2 ANQGSEA. CDR3 length equals 10 residues.

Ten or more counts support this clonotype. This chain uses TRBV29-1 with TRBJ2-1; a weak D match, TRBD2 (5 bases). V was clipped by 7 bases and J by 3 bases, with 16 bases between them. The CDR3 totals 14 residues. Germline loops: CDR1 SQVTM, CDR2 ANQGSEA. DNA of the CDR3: TGCAGCGGGGGTGGACTCCAAATCTACAATGAGCAGTTCTTC. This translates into CSGGGLQIYNEQFF.

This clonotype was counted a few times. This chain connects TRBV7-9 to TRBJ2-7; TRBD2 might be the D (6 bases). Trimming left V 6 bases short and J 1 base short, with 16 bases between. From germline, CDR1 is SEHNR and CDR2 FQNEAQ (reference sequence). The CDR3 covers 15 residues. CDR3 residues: CASRSWRDLSYEQYF. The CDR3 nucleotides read TGTGCCAGCAGAAGCTGGCGGGACCTTTCCTACGAGCAGTACTTC.

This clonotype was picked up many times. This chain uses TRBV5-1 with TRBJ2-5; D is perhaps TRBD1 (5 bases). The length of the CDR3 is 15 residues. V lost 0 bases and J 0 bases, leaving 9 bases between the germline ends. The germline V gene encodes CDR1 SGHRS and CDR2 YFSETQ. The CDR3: CASSLAGFYQETQYF. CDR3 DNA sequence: TGCGCCAGCAGCTTGGCAGGGTTCTACCAAGAGACCCAGTACTTC.

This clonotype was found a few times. In DNA, the CDR3 is TGTGCCAGCAGCTTATCGGTGTCTGGGGCCAACGTCCTGACTTTC. Protein sequence: CASSLSVSGANVLTF. V is TRBV7-8 and J is TRBJ2-6, with D unresolved. Deletions cut 2 bases from V and 1 base from J, with 6 bases between. The length of the CDR3 is 15 residues. Looked up from germline, CDR1 is SGHVS and CDR2 is FQNEAQ.

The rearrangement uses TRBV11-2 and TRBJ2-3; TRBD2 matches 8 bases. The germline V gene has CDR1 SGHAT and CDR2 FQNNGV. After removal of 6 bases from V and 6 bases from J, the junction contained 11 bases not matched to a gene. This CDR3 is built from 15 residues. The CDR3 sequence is CASSLVGRVGDTQYF. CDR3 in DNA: TGTGCCAGCAGTCTAGTCGGGAGGGTTGGGGATACGCAGTATTTT.